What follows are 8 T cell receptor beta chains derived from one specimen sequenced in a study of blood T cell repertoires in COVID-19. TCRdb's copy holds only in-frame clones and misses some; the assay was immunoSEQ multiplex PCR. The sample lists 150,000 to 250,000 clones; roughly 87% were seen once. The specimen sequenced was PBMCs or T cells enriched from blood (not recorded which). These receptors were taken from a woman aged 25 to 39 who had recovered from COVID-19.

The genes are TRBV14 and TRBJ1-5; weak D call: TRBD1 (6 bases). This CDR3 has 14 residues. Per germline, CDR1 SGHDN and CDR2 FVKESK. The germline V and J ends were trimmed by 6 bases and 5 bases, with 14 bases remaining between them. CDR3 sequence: CASSHVQGYQPQHF. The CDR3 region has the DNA TGTGCCAGCAGTCATGTACAGGGTTATCAGCCCCAGCATTTT.

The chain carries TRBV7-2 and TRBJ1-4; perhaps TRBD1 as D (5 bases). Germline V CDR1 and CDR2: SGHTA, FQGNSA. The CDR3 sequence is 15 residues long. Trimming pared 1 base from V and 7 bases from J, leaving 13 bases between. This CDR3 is CASSLGSGRGEKLFF. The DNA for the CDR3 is TGTGCCAGCAGCTTAGGGTCAGGGCGGGGTGAAAAACTGTTTTTT.

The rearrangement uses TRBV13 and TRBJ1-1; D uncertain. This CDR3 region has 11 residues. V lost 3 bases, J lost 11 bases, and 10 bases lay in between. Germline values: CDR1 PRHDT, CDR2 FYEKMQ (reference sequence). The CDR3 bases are TGTGCCAGCAGCTTTGGTGTCCGGGCTTTCTTT. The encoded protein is CASSFGVRAFF.

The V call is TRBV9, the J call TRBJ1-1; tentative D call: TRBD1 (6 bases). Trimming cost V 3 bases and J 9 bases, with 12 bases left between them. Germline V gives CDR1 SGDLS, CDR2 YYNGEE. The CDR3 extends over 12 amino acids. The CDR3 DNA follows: TGTGCCAGCAGCGCGAACCAGGGGAAAGCTTTCTTT. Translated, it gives CASSANQGKAFF.

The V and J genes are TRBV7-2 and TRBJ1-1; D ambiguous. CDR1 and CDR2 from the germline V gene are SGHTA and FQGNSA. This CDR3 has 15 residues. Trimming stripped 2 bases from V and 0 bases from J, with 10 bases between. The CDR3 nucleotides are TGTGCCAGCAGCTTACCAAACAGAATGAACACTGAAGCTTTCTTT. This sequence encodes CASSLPNRMNTEAFF.

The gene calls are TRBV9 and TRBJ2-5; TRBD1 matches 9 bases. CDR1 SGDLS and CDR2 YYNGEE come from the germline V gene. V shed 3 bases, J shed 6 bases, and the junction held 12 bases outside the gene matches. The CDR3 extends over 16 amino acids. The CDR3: CASSASGTGILKTQYF. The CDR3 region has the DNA TGTGCCAGCAGCGCCTCCGGGACAGGGATTTTAAAGACCCAGTACTTC.

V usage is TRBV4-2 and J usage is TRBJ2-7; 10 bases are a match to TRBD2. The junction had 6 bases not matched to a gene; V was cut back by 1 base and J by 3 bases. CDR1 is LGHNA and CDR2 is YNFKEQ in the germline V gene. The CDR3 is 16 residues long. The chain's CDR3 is CASSQGLAGEIYEQYF. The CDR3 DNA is TGTGCCAGCAGCCAAGGGCTAGCGGGGGAAATCTACGAGCAGTACTTC.

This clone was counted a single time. The CDR3 DNA reads TGCAGTGCTGGGGAGGGCACTGAAGCTTTCTTT. This encodes CSAGEGTEAFF. V and J are TRBV20-1 and TRBJ1-1; D is undetermined. Trimming left V 5 bases short and J 4 bases short, with 8 bases between. There are 11 residues in the CDR3. Germline-derived CDR1 and CDR2 are DFQATT and SNEGSKA (reference sequence).